The 8 T cell receptor beta chains below were found in one sample sequenced in a study of T cell responses to AZD1222 COVID-19 vaccine. The assay was immunoSEQ multiplex PCR, and TCRdb's table has in-frame clones only and misses some. Counted here are about 170,000 clones, 80% to 95% occurring once; the ten biggest clones make up about 1.6%. Here the sequenced sample was peripheral blood, taken on day 0 of AZD1222 vaccination. The receptors stem from an adult in good health.

The chain carries TRBV5-1 and TRBJ2-2; 16 bases map to TRBD2. Germline V gene sequence: CDR1 SGHRS, CDR2 YFSETQ. The CDR3 covers 17 residues. V dropped 5 bases and J dropped 7; count of bases not matched to a gene: 8. CDR3 sequence (DNA): TGCGCCAGCAGGACGGGACTAGCGGGGGGGCCGATCGGGGAGCTGTTTTTT. It encodes CASRTGLAGGPIGELFF.

The V gene is TRBV9, the J gene TRBJ1-1; D uncertain. The ends were cut back, 4 bases at V and 1 base at J, with 8 bases in the middle. This CDR3 has 13 residues. Germline-derived CDR1 and CDR2 are SGDLS and YYNGEE. The CDR3 here is CASSRWANTEAFF. As DNA, the CDR3 is TGTGCCAGCAGCAGGTGGGCGAACACTGAAGCTTTCTTT.

This chain joins TRBV18 and TRBJ2-1, with TRBD1 matching over 11 bases. The germline V gene has CDR1 KGHSH and CDR2 LQKENI. This CDR3 contains 15 residues. The J segment lost 13 bases and the V segment lost 4 bases, leaving 12 bases of the junction unmatched. Here the CDR3 DNA reads TGTGCCAGCTCACTTACTACTTCCGGGACAGGGGGTCAGTTCTTC. Translated: CASSLTTSGTGGQFF.

The V and J genes are TRBV7-2 and TRBJ2-3; weak D call: TRBD1 (6 bases). Germline V CDR1 and CDR2: SGHTA, FQGNSA. V gave up 4 bases and J gave up 2 bases, with 16 bases separating them. This CDR3 contains 16 residues. The CDR3 nucleotides are TGTGCCAGCAGCTCCAGACAGGTACTTAACACAGATACGCAGTATTTT. This translates into CASSSRQVLNTDTQYF. Based on the CDR3 plus reference TRBV7-2 and TRBJ2-3, the full variable domain is GAGVSQSPSNKVTEKGKDVELRCDPISGHTALYWYRQSLGQGLEFLIYFQGNSAPDKSGLPSDRFSAERTGGSVSTLTIQRTQQEDSAVYLCASSSRQVLNTDTQYFGPGTRLTVL.

The CDR3 DNA sequence: TGTGCCAGCAGCGTAAGGACAGGGTCAGATCAGCCCCAGCATTTT. Translation: CASSVRTGSDQPQHF. This chain joins TRBV6-5 and TRBJ1-5; TRBD1 aligns across 8 bases. V shed 6 bases and J 5 bases; nucleotides not matched to a gene: 9. Looked up from germline, CDR1 is MNHEY and CDR2 is SVGAGI. This CDR3 is 15 amino acids long.

The chain employs TRBV4-3 and TRBJ2-7, with 10 positions matching TRBD1. Germline V lookup: CDR1 LGHNA, CDR2 YSLEER. The J segment lost 2 bases and the V segment lost 4 bases, leaving 17 bases of the junction unmatched. There are 19 residues in the CDR3. The CDR3 DNA reads as TGCGCCAGCAGCCGCACTCCGACAGGGGGCGGAATAATAACCTACGAGCAGTACTTC. Protein sequence: CASSRTPTGGGIITYEQYF.

The sample holds a few counts of this clone. V is TRBV12-5 and J is TRBJ2-2, with 10 bases that match TRBD1. The CDR3 consists of 15 residues. V trimming: 6 bases; J trimming: 5 bases; junction bases outside the gene matches: 6. Germline values: CDR1 LGHNT, CDR2 FRNRAP. CDR3 bases: TGTGCTAGTGGATCGGGACAGGGGCTGACCGGGGAGCTGTTTTTT. This translates into CASGSGQGLTGELFF.

J is TRBJ1-1 and V is TRBV2, with D uncertain. This CDR3 has 13 residues. The V gene lost 6 bases and the J gene lost 2 bases, with 10 bases spanning the gap. Germline V gene data show CDR1 as SNHLY and CDR2 as FYNNEI. CDR3 protein: CASRVDLNTEAFF. DNA of the CDR3: TGTGCCAGCAGGGTCGATTTAAACACTGAAGCTTTCTTT. Full variable domain (missing parts from reference TRBV2 and TRBJ1-1): EPEVTQTPSHQVTQMGQEVILRCVPISNHLYFYWYRQILGQKVEFLVSFYNNEISEKSEIFDDQFSVERPDGSNFTLKIRSTKLEDSAMYFCASRVDLNTEAFFGQGTRLTVV.